This T cell receptor beta chain derives from a study of shared clonotypes between healthy human individuals. Notes on the study in general: The generation probabilities recorded for non-shared clonotypes fell below those of clonotypes shared by all four donors. Relative to memory subsets, naive subsets generally showed larger estimated richness.

Some clones are missing from TCRdb's copy, which holds only in-frame ones; the method was immunoSEQ multiplex PCR. The data contain roughly 2.6 million clones, just over 90% of them singletons. The CDR3 is made up of 14 amino acids. Deletions cut 3 bases from V and 7 bases from J, with 10 bases between. Germline V gene lookup returns CDR1 WSHSY and CDR2 SAAADI. Remarks on this clone: The antigen is undetermined.

CD45RA+ naive and CD45RA-negative memory subsets were separated from CD4+ cells. The source of this sequence is a man between 18 and 35 years old in good health. The V call is TRBV10-2, the J call TRBJ1-6; unclear D gene. The specimen was naive CD4+ T cells sorted from blood. Documented subset: CD45RA+ positively selected. This chain's CDR3 is CASSDWAENSPLHF. CDR3 DNA: TGCGCCAGCAGTGATTGGGCAGAAAATTCACCCCTCCACTTT.